The clone carrying this T cell receptor (beta chain) has a count of ten or more. The sample originates from a study of neurological immune-mediated disorders. TCRdb ran MiXCR on the 5' RACE reads and lists one entry per CDR3 protein. Seen here are tens of thousands of distinct CDR3 sequences, around 7.2% observed once, and the top ten hold around 5%. The study built sorted libraries from 800,000 to 1,000,000 CD4+ or CD8+ T cells. Sequenced input: CD4+ T cells from blood. This receptor was taken from a man aged 45-60 years in good health.

This CDR3 reads CASSPRGPSNSPLHF. Written as DNA, the CDR3 is TGTGCCAGCAGCCCGAGGGGCCCTTCCAATTCACCCCTCCACTTT. The rearrangement uses TRBV7-9 and TRBJ1-6; D is perhaps TRBD1 (5 bases). The CDR3 extends over 15 amino acids. Trimming cost V 5 bases and J 7 bases, with 15 bases left between them. Germline values: CDR1 SEHNR, CDR2 FQNEAQ (reference sequence). Full variable domain (outside the CDR3, taken from reference TRBV7-9 and TRBJ1-6): DTGVSQNPRHKITKRGQNVTFRCDPISEHNRLYWYRQTLGQGPEFLTYFQNEAQLEKSRLLSDRFSAERPKGSFSTLEIQRTEQGDSAMYLCASSPRGPSNSPLHFGNGTRLTVT.